Shown below are 21 T cell receptor beta chains from a single sample sequenced in a study of blood T cells in healthy people across ages. A second PCR, run for roughly 7 to 11 cycles, used a sample-barcoded 5' primer plus a J-beta primer mix. A single record per CDR3 protein comes from TCRdb applying MiXCR to the 5' RACE reads. This table holds some 1,800,000 distinct CDR3 sequences, approximately 40% found once. Sequenced material: blood. The source is a human donor in good health.

This clonotype was recorded a few times. The V and J genes are TRBV11-2 and TRBJ2-7, with TRBD1 matching over 7 bases. Germline assignment: CDR1 SGHAT and CDR2 FQNNGV. The V and J ends lost 5 bases and 2 bases, in that order; junction bases with no gene match: 15. The CDR3 has 17 amino acids. The CDR3 loop is CASSPPGTANKPYEQYF. The CDR3 DNA is TGTGCCAGCAGCCCTCCCGGGACAGCTAACAAGCCCTACGAGCAGTACTTC.

The chain links TRBV7-9 to TRBJ2-7; D is unclear. Germline V lookup: CDR1 SEHNR, CDR2 FQNEAQ (reference sequence). The CDR3 runs to 11 residues. V was trimmed by 6 bases and J by 4 bases, leaving 7 bases between them. CDR3 DNA: TGTGCCAGCAGTATCGGGTACGAGCAGTACTTC. Its protein is CASSIGYEQYF. Full variable domain (rest looked up from reference TRBV7-9 and TRBJ2-7): DTGVSQNPRHKITKRGQNVTFRCDPISEHNRLYWYRQTLGQGPEFLTYFQNEAQLEKSRLLSDRFSAERPKGSFSTLEIQRTEQGDSAMYLCASSIGYEQYFGPGTRLTVT.

In this sample, this clonotype turned up a few times. V and J are TRBV20-1 and TRBJ2-1; TRBD1 agrees at 9 bases. The J segment lost 4 bases and the V segment lost 6 bases, leaving 7 bases of the junction unmatched. CDR1 is DFQATT and CDR2 is SNEGSKA in the germline V gene (reference sequence). This CDR3 is 14 amino acids long. This CDR3 reads CSAGTGRGYNEQFF. In DNA, the CDR3 is TGCAGTGCAGGGACAGGGCGCGGTTACAATGAGCAGTTCTTC.

The genes are TRBV7-2 and TRBJ2-7; 8 bases map to TRBD1. The CDR3 extends over 15 amino acids. Germline values: CDR1 SGHTA, CDR2 FQGNSA. Trimming at V came to 1 base and at J to 4 bases, leaving 6 bases not matched to a gene. Here the CDR3 DNA reads TGTGCCAGCAGCTTAGTGACAGGGGCTGGGTACGAGCAGTACTTC. It yields the protein CASSLVTGAGYEQYF.

The chain has TRBV7-2 and TRBJ1-2, with D unresolved. V shed 0 bases and J shed 6 bases, with 11 bases lying between them. Germline CDR1 and CDR2: SGHTA and FQGNSA. The CDR3 has 14 residues. For the CDR3, the DNA is TGTGCCAGCAGCTTAGCCGGGGAAACCGATGGCTACACCTTC. Protein product: CASSLAGETDGYTF.

V usage is TRBV27 and J usage is TRBJ2-6; tentatively, D is TRBD1 or TRBD2 (6 bases each). CDR3 size: 17 residues. Germline lookup yields CDR1 MNHEY and CDR2 SMNVEV (reference sequence). Deletions cut 5 bases from V and 4 bases from J, with 18 bases between. The CDR3 DNA is TGTGCCAGCAGTAATCCGGGGGCTCTAGTGGGGGCCAACGTCCTGACTTTC. This codes for CASSNPGALVGANVLTF.

The chain joins TRBV3-1 to TRBJ1-5; 8 bases align to TRBD1. This CDR3 spans 13 amino acids. Losses at the gene ends were 2 bases for V and 10 bases for J; bases not matched to a gene: 4. Germline V gene lookup returns CDR1 LGHDT and CDR2 YNNKEL (reference sequence). The CDR3 region is CASSQFGTGPQHF. Written as DNA, the CDR3 is TGTGCCAGCAGCCAATTCGGGACAGGACCCCAGCATTTT.

This clonotype was seen a handful of times. The chain recombines TRBV7-3 with TRBJ2-2; D is unclear. CDR3 length: 13 residues. Trimming removed 1 base from V and 6 bases from J, with 6 bases in between. Germline values: CDR1 SGHTA, CDR2 FQGTGA. The DNA for the CDR3 is TGTGCCAGCAGCTTAATTCTCCCCGGGGAGCTGTTTTTT. Translating gives CASSLILPGELFF.

This clonotype was observed once. This chain connects TRBV29-1 to TRBJ2-3; possible D gene TRBD1, 6 bases. V dropped 6 bases and J dropped 0 bases, with 19 bases sitting between them. CDR1 and CDR2 (germline): SQVTM, ANQGSEA. This CDR3 is 16 amino acids long. The CDR3 DNA reads TGCAGCGTGGCCCAACAGGGTCTTCCGAGCACAGATACGCAGTATTTT. Its translation is CSVAQQGLPSTDTQYF.

This clonotype occurred a few times. This chain joins TRBV7-9 and TRBJ2-5; the match to TRBD2 covers 16 bases. Per germline, CDR1 SEHNR and CDR2 FQNEAQ (reference sequence). With V trimmed by 3 bases and J by 4 bases, 14 bases remained unmatched. The CDR3 totals 20 residues. This CDR3 reads CASSFWHPGLAGGPGETQYF. CDR3 DNA: TGTGCCAGCAGCTTCTGGCATCCGGGACTAGCGGGGGGGCCAGGAGAGACCCAGTACTTC.

The chain has TRBV27 and TRBJ2-2; no firm D call. This CDR3 is 14 amino acids long. CDR1 is MNHEY, CDR2 SMNVEV, per germline (reference sequence). Trimming cost V 7 bases and J 5 bases, with 14 bases left between them. The CDR3 spells CASTCLILTGELFF. CDR3 bases: TGTGCCAGCACTTGCTTAATCTTGACCGGGGAGCTGTTTTTT.

This clonotype was observed a handful of times. The chain carries TRBV6-2 or TRBV6-3 and TRBJ2-1; 8 positions match TRBD2. Germline lookup yields CDR1 MNHEY and CDR2 SVGEGT. This CDR3 has 17 residues. Unmatched junction bases numbered 10, after V lost 6 bases and J lost 0 bases. The CDR3 is CASRRTSFLLSYNEQFF. CDR3 nucleotide sequence: TGTGCCAGCAGGAGGACTAGCTTCCTCCTCTCCTACAATGAGCAGTTCTTC.

The rearrangement links TRBV2 to TRBJ1-5; D is unresolved. Germline CDR1 is SNHLY and CDR2 is FYNNEI. The CDR3 is 13 residues long. V was clipped by 6 bases and J by 0 bases, with 6 bases between them. The DNA for the CDR3 is TGTGCCAGCAGCGGGAATAGCAATCAGCCCCAGCATTTT. It codes for CASSGNSNQPQHF. Full variable domain (missing parts from reference TRBV2 and TRBJ1-5): EPEVTQTPSHQVTQMGQEVILRCVPISNHLYFYWYRQILGQKVEFLVSFYNNEISEKSEIFDDQFSVERPDGSNFTLKIRSTKLEDSAMYFCASSGNSNQPQHFGDGTRLSIL.

This clonotype was seen only a few times. V and J are TRBV28 and TRBJ2-3, with D possibly TRBD2 on 7 matching bases. Germline lookup yields CDR1 MDHEN and CDR2 SYDVKM. V lost 4 bases and J lost 1, with 15 bases in between. The CDR3 loop spans 16 amino acids. The CDR3 coding sequence is TGTGCCAGCAGTTCCCAGGGGAGGGTAGGCACAGATACGCAGTATTTT. This codes for CASSSQGRVGTDTQYF.

The CDR3 sequence: CATSRDLGRNNEQFF. As DNA, the CDR3 is TGTGCCACCAGCAGAGATCTGGGAAGGAACAATGAGCAGTTCTTC. The rearrangement uses TRBV15 and TRBJ2-1; D gene unclear. V dropped 0 bases and J dropped 5 bases, with 11 bases sitting between them. Looked up from germline, CDR1 is LNHNV and CDR2 is YYDKDF (reference sequence). This CDR3 comprises 15 residues. Based on the CDR3 plus reference TRBV15 and TRBJ2-1, the full variable domain is DAMVIQNPRYQVTQFGKPVTLSCSQTLNHNVMYWYQQKSSQAPKLLFHYYDKDFNNEADTPDNFQSRRPNTSFCFLDIRSPGLGDTAMYLCATSRDLGRNNEQFFGPGTRLTVL.

The chain combines TRBV9 with TRBJ2-1, with 8 positions matching TRBD1. The length of the CDR3 is 13 residues. V lost 3 bases and J lost 11; bases outside the gene matches: 7. Germline CDR1 SGDLS, CDR2 YYNGEE. The CDR3 here is CASSAKQGDKQFF. The CDR3 coding sequence is TGTGCCAGCAGCGCAAAACAGGGGGATAAGCAGTTCTTC.

This clonotype was seen more than once but under ten times. V usage is TRBV28 and J usage is TRBJ2-5; D is possibly TRBD1 (5 bases). V lost 4 bases and J 0 bases, leaving 12 bases between the germline ends. Germline-derived CDR1 and CDR2 are MDHEN and SYDVKM. CDR3 length equals 15 residues. CDR3 loop: CASSSTTDNQETQYF. In nucleotides, the CDR3 is TGTGCCAGCAGTTCCACGACAGACAACCAAGAGACCCAGTACTTC.

CDR3 residues: CATSRDSGINYGYTF. The CDR3 nucleotides read TGTGCCACCAGCAGAGATAGCGGGATCAACTATGGCTACACCTTC. The chain has TRBV15 and TRBJ1-2; D ambiguous. The V end lost 0 bases, the J end lost 2 bases, and 10 bases lay between the germline ends. The CDR3 covers 15 residues. Germline values: CDR1 LNHNV, CDR2 YYDKDF (reference sequence). The whole variable domain, filled in from reference TRBV15 and TRBJ1-2, reads DAMVIQNPRYQVTQFGKPVTLSCSQTLNHNVMYWYQQKSSQAPKLLFHYYDKDFNNEADTPDNFQSRRPNTSFCFLDIRSPGLGDTAMYLCATSRDSGINYGYTFGSGTRLTVV.

A word on this clonotype: The CDR3 does not close with the conserved phenylalanine or tryptophan, likely indicating a read error. The genes are TRBV4-2 and TRBJ2-1; no clear D gene. V was clipped by 4 bases and J by 0 bases, with 7 bases between them. The CDR3 sequence is 14 residues long. Germline loops: CDR1 LGHNA, CDR2 YNFKEQ. The CDR3 DNA reads as TGTGCCAGCAGCCCACGATACTCCTACAATGAGCAGTTCGTC. This codes for CASSPRYSYNEQFV.

This clonotype has a handful of counts. The gene calls are TRBV24-1 and TRBJ2-2; D perhaps matches TRBD1 (6 bases). Deletions cut 7 bases from V and 2 bases from J, with 7 bases between. The CDR3 has 13 residues. From germline, CDR1 is KGHDR and CDR2 SFDVKD. CDR3 loop: CATRQGNTGELFF. The CDR3 DNA follows: TGTGCCACCAGACAGGGTAACACCGGGGAGCTGTTTTTT.

This chain joins TRBV13 and TRBJ2-1; no clear D. The CDR3 loop spans 13 amino acids. V was trimmed by 7 bases and J by 3 bases, leaving 10 bases between them. Germline CDR1 reads PRHDT; CDR2 reads FYEKMQ (reference sequence). CDR3 protein: CASTLYHYNEQFF. CDR3 nucleotide sequence: TGTGCCAGCACCCTCTACCACTACAATGAGCAGTTCTTC.